This T cell receptor (beta chain) was captured in a study of blood T cell repertoires in COVID-19 (dated by TCRdb to 2020 to 2021). Regarding the complete study: Samples covering the acute and convalescent phases of COVID-19 were provided by collaborators in the United States, Italy and Spain. The prospective study material was composed of cDNA or gDNA derived from T cells, B-cell-depleted T cells, or PBMCs. Subjects who had been exposed to COVID-19, were actively infected with it, or had recovered from it provided the deeply sampled blood TCRbeta repertoires that made up the dataset. The repertoires were released in a freely available public database meant as a resource for research on the immune response to SARS-CoV-2. Samples were obtained from the ongoing ImmuneRACE study (first 160 participants) and from 1,200 or so subjects provided by 6 global collaborators. The sample metadata nearly always contained a de-identified subject ID, COVID-19 status, age in years and sex. Where available, HLA class I and class II types were obtained from metadata supplied by the sample provider rather than from assay-based typing.

For this clone: Its antigen is still unknown. Base qualities are not provided; no much larger clone lies one nucleotide away.

Study-level results and caveats: Clinical and demographic metadata were provided uncurated, with the amount varying by source and participant.

The immunoSEQ Assay, a bias-controlled multiplex PCR, was used to amplify TCRbeta CDR3 regions from genomic DNA. In the original analysis: The number of nucleated cells in each sample was estimated from the amplification of reference gene primers within the assay. Sequence reads were collapsed and filtered to measure the absolute abundance of every unique TCRbeta CDR3 rearrangement. For each sample, productive Simpson clonality was calculated by taking the square root of Simpson's diversity index across productive rearrangements. The source is immuneACCESS, and TCRdb retained only in-frame sequences with V and J called. Part of the clones is not carried over; for the studies checked, unresolved V genes explain less than half of this, and the remainder is unexplained. V, J and clone size are taken as reported in that table, and D and trimming were inferred from the DNA itself. This sample gives tens of thousands of clones in total; about nine tenths of them show up just once. Of the sample, approximately 15% falls within the top ten clones.

Collaborating institutions collected whole blood in K2EDTA tubes following their own protocols. For TCRbeta analysis, collaborators shipped samples as frozen whole blood, isolated PBMCs, or DNA extracted from either of those sample types. Input material: peripheral blood. This TCR derives from an elderly man in a cohort sampled during active COVID-19.

The nucleotide sequence reads TGTGCCAGCAGCCCACAGGAATACACTGAAGCTTTCTTT. This codes for CASSPQEYTEAFF. The chain is encoded by TRBV12-3 or TRBV12-4 joined to TRBJ1-1; TRBD1 is perhaps the D gene, given 5 matching bases. Its CDR3 holds 13 amino acids, cysteine through phenylalanine. Only the CDR3 region is kept as DNA, spanning 39 bases read in frame from base 1. Relative to germline, V is 6 bases shorter and J is 3 bases shorter, with 11 bases between their ends.